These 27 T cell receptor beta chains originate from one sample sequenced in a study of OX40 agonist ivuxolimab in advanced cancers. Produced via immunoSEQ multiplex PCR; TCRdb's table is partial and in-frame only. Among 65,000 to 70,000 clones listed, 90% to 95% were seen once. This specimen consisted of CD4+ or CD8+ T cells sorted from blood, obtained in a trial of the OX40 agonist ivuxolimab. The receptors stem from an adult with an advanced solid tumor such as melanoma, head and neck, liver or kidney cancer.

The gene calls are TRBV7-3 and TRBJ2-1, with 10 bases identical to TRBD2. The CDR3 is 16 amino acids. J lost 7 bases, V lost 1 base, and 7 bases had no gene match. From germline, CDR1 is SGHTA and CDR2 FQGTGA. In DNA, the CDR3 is TGTGCCAGCAGCTTAAAGTGGTCTAGCGGGAGAAATGAGCAGTTCTTC. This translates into CASSLKWSSGRNEQFF.

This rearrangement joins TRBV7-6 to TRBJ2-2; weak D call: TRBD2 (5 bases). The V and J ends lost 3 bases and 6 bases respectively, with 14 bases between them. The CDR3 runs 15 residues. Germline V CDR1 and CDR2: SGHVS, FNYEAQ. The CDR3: CASSFAAGLAGELFF. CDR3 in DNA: TGTGCCAGCAGCTTCGCTGCGGGTTTGGCCGGGGAGCTGTTTTTT.

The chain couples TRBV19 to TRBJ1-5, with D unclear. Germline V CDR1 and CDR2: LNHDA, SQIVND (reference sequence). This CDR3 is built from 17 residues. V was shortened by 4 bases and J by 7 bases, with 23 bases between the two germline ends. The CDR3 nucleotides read TGTGCCAGTAGTACCCCGGGAGGGTTCAACGCCCCCCAGCCCCAGCATTTT. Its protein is CASSTPGGFNAPQPQHF.

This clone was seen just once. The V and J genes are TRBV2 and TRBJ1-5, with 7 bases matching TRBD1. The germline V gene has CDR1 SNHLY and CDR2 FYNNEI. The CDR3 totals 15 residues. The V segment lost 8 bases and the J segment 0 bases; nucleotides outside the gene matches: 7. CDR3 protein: CASSGGVNSNQPQHF. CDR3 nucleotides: TGTGCCAGCTCAGGGGGAGTGAATAGCAATCAGCCCCAGCATTTT.

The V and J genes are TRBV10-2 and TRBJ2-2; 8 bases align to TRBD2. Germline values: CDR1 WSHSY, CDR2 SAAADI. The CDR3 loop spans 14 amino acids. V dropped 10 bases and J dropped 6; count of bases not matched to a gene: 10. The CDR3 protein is CATLSGSGSGELFF. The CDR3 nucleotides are TGCGCCACCCTAAGCGGGAGTGGTTCCGGGGAGCTGTTTTTT.

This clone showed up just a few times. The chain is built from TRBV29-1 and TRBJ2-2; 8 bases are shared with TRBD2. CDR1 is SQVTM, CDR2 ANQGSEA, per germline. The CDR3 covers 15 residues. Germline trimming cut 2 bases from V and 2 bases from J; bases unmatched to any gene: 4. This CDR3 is CSVELLAENTGELFF. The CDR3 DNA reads TGCAGCGTTGAATTACTAGCGGAAAACACCGGGGAGCTGTTTTTT.

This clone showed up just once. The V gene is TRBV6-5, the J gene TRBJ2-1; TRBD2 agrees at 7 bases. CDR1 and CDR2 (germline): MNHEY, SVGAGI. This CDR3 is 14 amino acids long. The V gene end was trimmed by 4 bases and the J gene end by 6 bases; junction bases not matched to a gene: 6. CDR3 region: CASSSGGLGNEQFF. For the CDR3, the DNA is TGTGCCAGCAGTTCGGGAGGTTTGGGCAATGAGCAGTTCTTC.

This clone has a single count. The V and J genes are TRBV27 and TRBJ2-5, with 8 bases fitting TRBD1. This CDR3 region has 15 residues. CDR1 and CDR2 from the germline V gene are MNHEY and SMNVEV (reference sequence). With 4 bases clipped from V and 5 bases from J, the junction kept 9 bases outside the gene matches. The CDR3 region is CASSSTGVGQETQYF. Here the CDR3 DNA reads TGTGCCAGCAGTTCGACAGGGGTAGGCCAGGAGACCCAGTACTTC.

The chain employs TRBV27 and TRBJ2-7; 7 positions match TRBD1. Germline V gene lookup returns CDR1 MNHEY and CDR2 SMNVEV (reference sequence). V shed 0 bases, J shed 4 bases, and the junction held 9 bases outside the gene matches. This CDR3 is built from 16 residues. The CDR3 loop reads CASSLSTGNHPYEQYF. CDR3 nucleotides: TGTGCCAGCAGTTTATCGACAGGGAACCATCCGTACGAGCAGTACTTC.

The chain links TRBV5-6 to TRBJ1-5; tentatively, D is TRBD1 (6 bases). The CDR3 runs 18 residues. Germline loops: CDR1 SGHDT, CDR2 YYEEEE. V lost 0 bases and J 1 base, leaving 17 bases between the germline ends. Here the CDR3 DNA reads TGTGCCAGCAGCTTGGCTAAGGTTCGGCAGGGGAGCAATCAGCCCCAGCATTTT. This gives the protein CASSLAKVRQGSNQPQHF.

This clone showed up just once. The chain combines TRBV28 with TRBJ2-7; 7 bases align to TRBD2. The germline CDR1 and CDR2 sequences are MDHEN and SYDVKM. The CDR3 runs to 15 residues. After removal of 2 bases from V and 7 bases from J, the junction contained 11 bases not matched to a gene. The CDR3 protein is CASSLGLAVPLEQYF. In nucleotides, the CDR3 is TGTGCCAGCAGTTTAGGGCTAGCGGTCCCCCTGGAGCAGTACTTC.

CDR3 nucleotide sequence: TGTGCCAGTAGTAAAACCAAAAGCGGCTCCTACAATGAGCAGTTCTTC. Its protein is CASSKTKSGSYNEQFF. The rearrangement links TRBV19 to TRBJ2-1; D is possibly TRBD2 (5 bases). The CDR3 has 16 residues. Germline V gene lookup returns CDR1 LNHDA and CDR2 SQIVND (reference sequence). V lost 4 bases, J lost 0 bases, and 13 bases lay in between. The full variable domain, in which reference TRBV19 and TRBJ2-1 provide the parts outside the CDR3, is DGGITQSPKYLFRKEGQNVTLSCEQNLNHDAMYWYRQDPGQGLRLIYYSQIVNDFQKGDIAEGYSVSREKKESFPLTVTSAQKNPTAFYLCASSKTKSGSYNEQFFGPGTRLTVL.

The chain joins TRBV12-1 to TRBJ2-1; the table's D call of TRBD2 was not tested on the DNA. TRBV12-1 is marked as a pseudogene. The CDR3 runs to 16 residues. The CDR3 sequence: CASSSFGGSSYNEQFF. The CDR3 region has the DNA TGTGCCAGCAGCTCATTCGGGGGGAGCTCCTACAATGAGCAGTTCTTC.

CDR3 nucleotide sequence: TGTGCCAGCAGCGGCGAGTGGGGGACTAACTATGGCTACACCTTC. This encodes CASSGEWGTNYGYTF. V gene TRBV5-4 combines with J gene TRBJ1-2, with D perhaps matching TRBD1 (5 bases). V lost 4 bases and J 0 bases, leaving 13 bases between the germline ends. From germline, CDR1 is SGHNT and CDR2 YYREEE (reference sequence). The CDR3 length is 15 residues.

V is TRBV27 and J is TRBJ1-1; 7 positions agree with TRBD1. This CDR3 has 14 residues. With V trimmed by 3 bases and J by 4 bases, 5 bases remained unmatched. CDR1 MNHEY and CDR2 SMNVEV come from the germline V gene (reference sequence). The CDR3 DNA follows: TGTGCCAGCAGTTTCCCTGACAGGGCCACTGAAGCTTTCTTT. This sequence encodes CASSFPDRATEAFF.

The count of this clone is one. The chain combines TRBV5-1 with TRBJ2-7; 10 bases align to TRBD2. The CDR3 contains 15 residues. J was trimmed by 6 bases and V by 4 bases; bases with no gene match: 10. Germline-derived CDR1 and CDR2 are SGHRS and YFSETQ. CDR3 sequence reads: CASSTHLAGDGEQYF. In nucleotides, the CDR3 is TGCGCCAGCAGCACTCATCTAGCGGGAGACGGCGAGCAGTACTTC.

The CDR3 here is CASSLTSGRVADTQYF. CDR3 sequence (DNA): TGTGCCAGCAGCTTAACAAGCGGGAGGGTCGCAGATACGCAGTATTTT. The chain joins TRBV11-2 to TRBJ2-3; 10 bases agree with TRBD2. Germline lookup yields CDR1 SGHAT and CDR2 FQNNGV. V gave up 2 bases and J gave up 4 bases; unmatched junction bases: 6. This CDR3 comprises 16 residues.

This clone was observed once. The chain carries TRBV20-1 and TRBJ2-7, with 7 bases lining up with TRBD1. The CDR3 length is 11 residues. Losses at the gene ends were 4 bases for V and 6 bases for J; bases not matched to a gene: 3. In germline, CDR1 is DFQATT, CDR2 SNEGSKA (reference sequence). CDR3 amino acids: CSATDRVEQYF. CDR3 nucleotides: TGCAGTGCTACCGACAGGGTCGAGCAGTACTTC.

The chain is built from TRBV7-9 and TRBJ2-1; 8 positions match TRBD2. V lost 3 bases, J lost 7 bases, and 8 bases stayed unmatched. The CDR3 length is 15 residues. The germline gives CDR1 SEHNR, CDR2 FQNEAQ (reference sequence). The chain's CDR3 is CASSFQAGAWNEQFF. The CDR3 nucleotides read TGTGCCAGCAGCTTCCAAGCGGGAGCTTGGAATGAGCAGTTCTTC.

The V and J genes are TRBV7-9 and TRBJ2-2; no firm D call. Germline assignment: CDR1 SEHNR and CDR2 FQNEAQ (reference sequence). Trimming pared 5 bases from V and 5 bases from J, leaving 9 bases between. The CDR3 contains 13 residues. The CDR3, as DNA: TGTGCCAGCAGCATTGTAGGAACCGGGGAGCTGTTTTTT. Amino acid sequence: CASSIVGTGELFF.

The CDR3 sequence: CASSHPGRLATQYF. The CDR3 DNA reads TGTGCCAGCAGCCACCCTGGGCGACTAGCTACGCAGTATTTT. The chain employs TRBV7-2 and TRBJ2-3; 7 positions match TRBD2. The germline CDR1 and CDR2 sequences are SGHTA and FQGNSA. V lost 5 bases to trimming and J lost 8 bases; unmatched junction nucleotides: 10. The CDR3 is 14 amino acids.

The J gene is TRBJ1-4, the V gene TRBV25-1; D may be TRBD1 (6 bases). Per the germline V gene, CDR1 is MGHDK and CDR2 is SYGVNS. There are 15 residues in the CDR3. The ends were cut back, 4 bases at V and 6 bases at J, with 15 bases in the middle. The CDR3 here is CASSVTGHGDEKLFF. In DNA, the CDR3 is TGTGCCAGCAGTGTGACGGGACACGGGGATGAAAAACTGTTTTTT.

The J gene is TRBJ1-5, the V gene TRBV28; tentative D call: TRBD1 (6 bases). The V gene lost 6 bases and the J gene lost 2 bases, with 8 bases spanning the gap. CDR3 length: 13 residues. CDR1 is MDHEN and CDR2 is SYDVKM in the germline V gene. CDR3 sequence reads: CASSRQGNQPQHF. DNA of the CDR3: TGTGCCAGCAGCCGACAGGGCAATCAGCCCCAGCATTTT.

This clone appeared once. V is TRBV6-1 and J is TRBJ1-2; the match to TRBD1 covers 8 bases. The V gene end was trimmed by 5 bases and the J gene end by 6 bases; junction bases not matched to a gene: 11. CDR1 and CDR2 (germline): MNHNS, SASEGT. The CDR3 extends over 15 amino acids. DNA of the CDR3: TGTGCCAGCAGTACGACAGGGGAAAGGGCGGATGGCTACACCTTC. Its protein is CASSTTGERADGYTF.

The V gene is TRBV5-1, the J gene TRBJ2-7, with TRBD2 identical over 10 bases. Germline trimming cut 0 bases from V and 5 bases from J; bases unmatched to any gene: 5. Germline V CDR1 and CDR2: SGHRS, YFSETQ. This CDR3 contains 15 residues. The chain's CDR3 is CASSLGVAGGNEQYF. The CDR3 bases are TGCGCCAGCAGCTTGGGGGTAGCGGGAGGTAACGAGCAGTACTTC.

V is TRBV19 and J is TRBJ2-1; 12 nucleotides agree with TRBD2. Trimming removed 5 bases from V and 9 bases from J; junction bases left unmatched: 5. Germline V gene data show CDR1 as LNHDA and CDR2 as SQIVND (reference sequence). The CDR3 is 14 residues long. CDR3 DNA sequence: TGTGCCAGTAGTTTGGAGACTAGCGGGGGTGAGCAGTTCTTC. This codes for CASSLETSGGEQFF.

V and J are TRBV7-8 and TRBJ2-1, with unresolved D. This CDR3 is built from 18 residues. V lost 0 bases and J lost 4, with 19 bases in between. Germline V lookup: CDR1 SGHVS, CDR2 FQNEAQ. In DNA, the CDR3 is TGTGCCAGCAGCTTAGCCCCCCCCTCGGTCCTTAAGTACAATGAGCAGTTCTTC. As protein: CASSLAPPSVLKYNEQFF.